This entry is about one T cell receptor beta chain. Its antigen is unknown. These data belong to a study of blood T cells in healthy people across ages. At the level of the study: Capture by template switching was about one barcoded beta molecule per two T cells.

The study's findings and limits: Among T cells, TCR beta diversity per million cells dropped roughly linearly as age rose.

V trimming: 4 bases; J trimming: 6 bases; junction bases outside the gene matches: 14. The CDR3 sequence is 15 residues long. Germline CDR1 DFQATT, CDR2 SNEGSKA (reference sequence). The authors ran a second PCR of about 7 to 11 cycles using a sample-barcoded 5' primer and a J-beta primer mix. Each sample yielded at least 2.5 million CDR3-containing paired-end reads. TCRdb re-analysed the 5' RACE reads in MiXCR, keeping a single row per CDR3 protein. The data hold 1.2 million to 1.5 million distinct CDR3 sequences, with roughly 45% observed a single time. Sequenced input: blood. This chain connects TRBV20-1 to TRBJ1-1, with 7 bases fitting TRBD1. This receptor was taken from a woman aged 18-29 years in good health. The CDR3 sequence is CSAKAGGQIMAEAFF. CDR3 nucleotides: TGCAGTGCTAAGGCAGGGGGGCAAATTATGGCTGAAGCTTTCTTT.